The sequence of this TCR beta chain was determined in a study of graft-versus-host responses after intestinal transplantation. This CDR3 contains 14 residues. Deletions cut 4 bases from V and 9 bases from J, with 16 bases between. Germline V gene lookup returns CDR1 SGHRS and CDR2 YFSETQ. Sequencing was performed with immunoSEQ multiplex PCR; in TCRdb, only in-frame clones are kept and a portion is missing. The sample contains 37,000 or so clones, around 90% of which appear only once. Sequenced here: PBMCs, sampled around 330 days after intestinal transplant. The receptor was isolated from a human patient who received an intestinal transplant, so some T cells may come from the graft donor. The J gene is TRBJ2-2, the V gene TRBV5-1, with D possibly matching TRBD2 (6 bases). In nucleotides, the CDR3 is TGCGCCAGCAGCGACCCAGGACTACCGAGGGAGCTGTTTTTT. Translating gives CASSDPGLPRELFF. Filled out from reference TRBV5-1 and TRBJ2-2, the complete variable domain reads KAGVTQTPRYLIKTRGQQVTLSCSPISGHRSVSWYQQTPGQGLQFLFEYFSETQRNKGNFPGRFSGRQFSNSRSEMNVSTLELGDSALYLCASSDPGLPRELFFGEGSRLTVL.